This record covers a single T cell receptor (beta chain). In the study's own analysis: Nucleated cell number was recorded as an estimate derived from reference gene primer amplification. Data came from immunoSEQ multiplex PCR; TCRdb stores just in-frame clones and leaves some out. The DNA was the basis for D and trimming; V, J and clone size are from that table. The sample lists 200,000 to 250,000 clones, about 88% occurring once. The data belong to a study of blood T cell repertoires in COVID-19. Study as a whole: Both acute and convalescent COVID-19 samples were obtained from the United States, Italy and Spain.

The V end was cut by 5 bases, the J end by 0 bases, with 12 bases between. The V gene's germline CDR1 is SGHTA and CDR2 FQGTGA. The CDR3 consists of 15 residues. The chain recombines TRBV7-3 with TRBJ2-3; D gene uncertain. Sequencing input: peripheral blood. The source of this sequence is a woman aged 40 to 55 who had recovered from COVID-19. The chain's CDR3 is CASSPIATSTDTQYF. In nucleotides, the CDR3 is TGTGCCAGCAGCCCAATAGCAACTAGCACAGATACGCAGTATTTT.